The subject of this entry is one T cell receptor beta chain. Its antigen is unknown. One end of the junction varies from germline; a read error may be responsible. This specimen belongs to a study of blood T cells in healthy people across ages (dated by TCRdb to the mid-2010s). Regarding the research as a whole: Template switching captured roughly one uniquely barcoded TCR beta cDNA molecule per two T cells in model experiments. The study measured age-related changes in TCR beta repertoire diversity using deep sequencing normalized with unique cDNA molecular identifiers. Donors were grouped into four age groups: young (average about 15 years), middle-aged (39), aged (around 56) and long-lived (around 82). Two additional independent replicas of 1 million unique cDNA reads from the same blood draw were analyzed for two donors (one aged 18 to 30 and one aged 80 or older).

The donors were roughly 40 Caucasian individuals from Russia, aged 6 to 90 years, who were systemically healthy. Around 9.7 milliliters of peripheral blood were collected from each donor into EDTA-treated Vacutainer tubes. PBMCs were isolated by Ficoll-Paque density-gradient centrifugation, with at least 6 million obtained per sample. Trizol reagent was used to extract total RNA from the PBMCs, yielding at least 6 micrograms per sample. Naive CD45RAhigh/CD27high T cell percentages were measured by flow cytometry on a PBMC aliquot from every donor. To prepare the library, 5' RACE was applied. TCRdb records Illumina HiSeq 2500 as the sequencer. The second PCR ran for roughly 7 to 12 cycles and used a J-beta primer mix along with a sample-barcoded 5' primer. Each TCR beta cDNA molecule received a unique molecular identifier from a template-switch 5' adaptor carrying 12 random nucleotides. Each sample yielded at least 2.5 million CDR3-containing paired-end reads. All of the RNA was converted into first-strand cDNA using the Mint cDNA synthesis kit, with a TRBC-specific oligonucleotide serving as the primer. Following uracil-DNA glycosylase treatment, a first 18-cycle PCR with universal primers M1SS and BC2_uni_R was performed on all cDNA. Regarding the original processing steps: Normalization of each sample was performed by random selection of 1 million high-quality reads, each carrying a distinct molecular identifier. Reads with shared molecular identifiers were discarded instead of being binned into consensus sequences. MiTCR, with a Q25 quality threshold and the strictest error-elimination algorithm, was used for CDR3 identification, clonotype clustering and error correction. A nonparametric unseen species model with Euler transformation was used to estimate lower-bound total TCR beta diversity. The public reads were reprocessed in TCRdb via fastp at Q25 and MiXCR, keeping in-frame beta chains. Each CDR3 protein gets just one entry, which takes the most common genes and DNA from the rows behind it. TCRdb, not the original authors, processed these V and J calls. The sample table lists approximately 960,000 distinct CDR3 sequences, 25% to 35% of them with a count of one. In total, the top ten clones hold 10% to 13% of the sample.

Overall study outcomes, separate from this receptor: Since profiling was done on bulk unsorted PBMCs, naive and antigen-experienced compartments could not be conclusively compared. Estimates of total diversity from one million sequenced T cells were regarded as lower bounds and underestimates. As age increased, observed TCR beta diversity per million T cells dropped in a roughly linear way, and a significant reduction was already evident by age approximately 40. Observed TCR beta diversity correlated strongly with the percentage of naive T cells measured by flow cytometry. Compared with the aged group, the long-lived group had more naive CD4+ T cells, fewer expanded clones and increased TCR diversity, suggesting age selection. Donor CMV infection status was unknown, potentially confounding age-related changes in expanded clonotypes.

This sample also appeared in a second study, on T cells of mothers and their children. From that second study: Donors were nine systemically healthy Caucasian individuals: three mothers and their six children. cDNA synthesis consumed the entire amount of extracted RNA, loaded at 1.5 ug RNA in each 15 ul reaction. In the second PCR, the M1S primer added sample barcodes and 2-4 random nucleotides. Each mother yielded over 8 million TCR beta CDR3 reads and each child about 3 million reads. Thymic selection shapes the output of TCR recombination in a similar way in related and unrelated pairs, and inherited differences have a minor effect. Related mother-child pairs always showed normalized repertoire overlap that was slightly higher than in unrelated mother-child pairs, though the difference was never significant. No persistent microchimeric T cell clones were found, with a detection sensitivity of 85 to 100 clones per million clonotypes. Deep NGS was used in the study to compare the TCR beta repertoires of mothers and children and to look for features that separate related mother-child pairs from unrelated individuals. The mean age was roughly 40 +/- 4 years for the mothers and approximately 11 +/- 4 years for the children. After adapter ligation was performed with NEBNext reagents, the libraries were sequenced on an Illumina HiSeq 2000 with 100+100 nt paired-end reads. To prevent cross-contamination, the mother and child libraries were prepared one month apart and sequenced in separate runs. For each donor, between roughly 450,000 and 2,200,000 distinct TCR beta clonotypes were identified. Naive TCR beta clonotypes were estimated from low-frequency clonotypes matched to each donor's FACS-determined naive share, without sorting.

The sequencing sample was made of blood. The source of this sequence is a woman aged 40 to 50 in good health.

The CDR3 sequence is CVSSGDRSSYEQYF. The sequenced DNA: TGTGTCAGCTCAGGCGACAGGAGCTCCTACGAGCAGTACTTC. The chain links TRBV18 with TRBJ2-7, and the D gene may be TRBD1, 6 bases matching. The germline V gene specifies KGHSH as CDR1 and LQKENI as CDR2. The CDR3, from cysteine to phenylalanine, totals 14 residues. CDR3 DNA only is kept here, 42 bases in frame from base 1.